These 23 T cell receptor beta chains were sequenced from one sample in a study of T cells in Graves' hyperthyroidism and ophthalmopathy. Using RNA transcripts as the source, TCR beta CDR3 regions were amplified. HTBI primers were employed in a first-round RT-PCR of the TCR CDR3. TCRdb re-called the multiplex PCR reads through MiXCR, storing one row per CDR3 protein. Of some 740,000 distinct CDR3 sequences listed, 12% to 15% were seen once; the top ten hold about 10%. Sequenced input: blood. The receptors derive from a woman in her late teens or twenties with Graves' hyperthyroidism.

This clonotype was counted at least ten times. CDR3 protein: CASIPDRVLVKTYEQYF. The CDR3 coding sequence is TGTGCCAGCATCCCGGACAGGGTTCTTGTGAAGACCTACGAGCAGTACTTC. The chain combines TRBV2 with TRBJ2-7; 8 bases map to TRBD1. Germline CDR1 SNHLY, CDR2 FYNNEI. After removal of 7 bases from V and 2 bases from J, the junction contained 16 bases not matched to a gene. The CDR3 extends over 17 amino acids.

This sequence joins TRBV13 and TRBJ1-1; D is ambiguous. The V and J ends lost 0 bases and 0 bases respectively, with 8 bases between them. The V gene's germline CDR1 is PRHDT and CDR2 FYEKMQ (reference sequence). The CDR3 extends over 15 amino acids. This CDR3 reads CASSLGPTMNTEAFF. DNA for the CDR3: TGTGCCAGCAGCTTAGGACCAACCATGAACACTGAAGCTTTCTTT.

This clonotype was counted many times. The chain joins TRBV11-2 to TRBJ2-7; D remains ambiguous. Germline CDR1 SGHAT, CDR2 FQNNGV. The CDR3 sequence is 17 residues long. Trimming shortened V by 5 bases and J by 2 bases, and 22 bases separated the two germline ends. Here the CDR3 reads CASSDALVMEFTYEQYF. The CDR3 nucleotides read TGTGCCAGCAGCGACGCCTTGGTTATGGAGTTCACCTACGAGCAGTACTTC.

This clonotype was seen only a few times. This rearrangement joins TRBV27 to TRBJ2-7; the match to TRBD1 covers 7 bases. Losses at the gene ends were 5 bases for V and 3 bases for J; bases not matched to a gene: 13. Per germline, CDR1 MNHEY and CDR2 SMNVEV (reference sequence). The CDR3 loop spans 16 amino acids. The CDR3 loop is CASSPSSGTEFYEQYF. Here the CDR3 DNA reads TGTGCCAGCAGTCCGTCATCCGGGACAGAATTCTACGAGCAGTACTTC.

The chain links TRBV6-1 to TRBJ2-1, with 9 bases lining up with TRBD2. The germline CDR1 and CDR2 sequences are MNHNS and SASEGT. The CDR3 length is 16 residues. Trimming took 7 bases from V and 0 from J; bases not matched to a gene: 7. CDR3 residues: CASNPLAGVSYNEQFF. The CDR3 DNA follows: TGTGCCAGCAACCCCTTAGCGGGAGTCTCCTACAATGAGCAGTTCTTC.

This clonotype was seen repeatedly, ten times or more. J is TRBJ2-5 and V is TRBV7-8, with D unresolved. CDR1 is SGHVS and CDR2 is FQNEAQ in the germline V gene. This CDR3 has 13 amino acids. V was clipped by 3 bases and J by 1 base, with 6 bases between them. This CDR3 is CASSFPRQETQYF. The CDR3 nucleotides read TGTGCCAGCAGCTTTCCCCGCCAAGAGACCCAGTACTTC.

The chain employs TRBV5-1 and TRBJ1-1; TRBD1 matches 9 bases. Germline-derived CDR1 and CDR2 are SGHRS and YFSETQ. V lost 0 bases and J lost 1; bases outside the gene matches: 4. The CDR3 spans 16 residues. The CDR3 coding sequence is TGCGCCAGCAGCTTGGGTCTGGGACAGGGGAACACTGAAGCTTTCTTT. Translated, it gives CASSLGLGQGNTEAFF.

The chain joins TRBV7-6 to TRBJ2-1, with TRBD1 as a possible D gene (6 bases). The CDR3 runs to 12 residues. Germline loops: CDR1 SGHVS, CDR2 FNYEAQ. Trimming pared 7 bases from V and 9 bases from J, leaving 13 bases between. CDR3 region: CASNTGFGEQFF. The CDR3 nucleotides read TGTGCCAGCAATACAGGGTTTGGTGAGCAGTTCTTC.

This chain joins TRBV10-3 and TRBJ2-3; TRBD1 agrees at 11 bases. The CDR3 contains 15 residues. J gave up 4 bases and V 6 bases, and 6 bases lay outside the gene matches. The germline gives CDR1 ENHRY, CDR2 SYGVKD. The CDR3 DNA reads TGTGCCATCAGCTCGGACAGGGGGCCGTCAGATACGCAGTATTTT. Translating gives CAISSDRGPSDTQYF.

There are a few counts of this clonotype. This chain joins TRBV20-1 and TRBJ2-3, with 7 bases identical to TRBD1. The CDR3 covers 13 residues. Germline V gene sequence: CDR1 DFQATT, CDR2 SNEGSKA (reference sequence). V was clipped by 5 bases and J by 2 bases; unmatched bases: 4. As DNA, the CDR3 is TGCAGTGCTGAGACAGGGATCACAGATACGCAGTATTTT. It specifies CSAETGITDTQYF.

A note on this clonotype: A much bigger clone sits one base away, suggesting this may be a read error. The chain links TRBV18 to TRBJ2-1, with 7 nucleotides matching TRBD1. After removal of 0 bases from V and 10 bases from J, the junction contained 6 bases not matched to a gene. The CDR3 is made up of 14 amino acids. Germline V gene sequence: CDR1 KGHSH, CDR2 LQKENI. Here the CDR3 reads CASSPPGTAYEQFF. CDR3 nucleotides: TGTGCCAGCTCACCACCGGGGACAGCCTACGAGCAGTTCTTC.

This clonotype appeared many times. The chain carries TRBV27 and TRBJ2-7; D may match TRBD1 or TRBD2 (5 bases each). The CDR3 spans 14 residues. Deletions cut 8 bases from V and 0 bases from J, with 14 bases between. CDR1 MNHEY and CDR2 SMNVEV come from the germline V gene (reference sequence). The CDR3 reads CASHRDAYSYEQYF. The DNA for the CDR3 is TGTGCCAGCCACCGGGACGCATACTCCTACGAGCAGTACTTC.

There are a few counts of this clonotype. This chain joins TRBV6-2 or TRBV6-3 and TRBJ1-5, with D unclear. Trimming cost V 7 bases and J 11 bases, with 18 bases left between them. In germline, CDR1 is MNHEY, CDR2 SVGEGT. The CDR3 is 13 amino acids. CDR3 amino acids: CASISGSSSAQHF. The DNA for the CDR3 is TGTGCCAGCATTTCCGGATCGTCCTCGGCCCAGCATTTT.

The V and J genes are TRBV4-2 and TRBJ2-7; 12 bases map to TRBD1. V lost 9 bases to trimming and J lost 5 bases; unmatched junction nucleotides: 8. This CDR3 has 14 amino acids. Germline assignment: CDR1 LGHNA and CDR2 YNFKEQ. The CDR3 DNA sequence: TGTGCCAGTCAACCCGGGACAGGGGGCGACGAGCAGTACTTC. This encodes CASQPGTGGDEQYF.

This clonotype was found many times. The rearrangement links TRBV6-2 or TRBV6-3 to TRBJ2-7, with D tentatively TRBD1 (9 bases). Germline CDR1 is MNHEY and CDR2 is SVGEGT. The CDR3 is 18 amino acids. V was cut by 6 bases and J by 7 bases, with 31 bases left in between. The CDR3 DNA follows: TGTGCCAGCAGGCCTCGGACAGGGGCCGGGAGGGCGAGTGTGGAGCAGTACTTC. It specifies CASRPRTGAGRASVEQYF.

The CDR3 nucleotides read TGTGCCAGCAGCCGAACGTGGGGGGCTAAAGGATACGAGCAGTACTTC. Residues: CASSRTWGAKGYEQYF. V is TRBV7-9 and J is TRBJ2-7, with D perhaps matching TRBD1 or TRBD2 (6 bases each). The germline V and J ends were trimmed by 5 bases and 4 bases, with 21 bases remaining between them. CDR1 is SEHNR, CDR2 FQNEAQ, per germline (reference sequence). This CDR3 has 16 residues.

This clonotype was recorded at least ten times. The V gene is TRBV28, the J gene TRBJ2-1; 9 bases are a match to TRBD1. The CDR3 is 16 amino acids. With V trimmed by 5 bases and J by 5 bases, 10 bases remained unmatched. Germline loops: CDR1 MDHEN, CDR2 SYDVKM. In DNA, the CDR3 is TGTGCCAGCAGTCAACTCCCCGGGACAGGGAACAATGAGCAGTTCTTC. Encoded protein: CASSQLPGTGNNEQFF.

This clonotype showed up just a few times. The genes are TRBV20-1 and TRBJ1-6; perhaps TRBD1 as D (6 bases). Germline CDR1 is DFQATT and CDR2 is SNEGSKA (reference sequence). V was trimmed by 0 bases and J by 7 bases, leaving 7 bases between them. The CDR3 is made up of 13 amino acids. CDR3 residues: CSAREDRNSPLHF. CDR3 nucleotides: TGCAGTGCTAGAGAGGACAGAAATTCACCCCTCCACTTT.

The table lists this clonotype with a few counts. This chain joins TRBV12-3 or TRBV12-4 and TRBJ2-7; 9 bases are shared with TRBD2. After removal of 7 bases from V and 6 bases from J, the junction contained 7 bases not matched to a gene. The CDR3 is 13 amino acids. CDR3 loop: CASNLAGTPEQYF. CDR3 nucleotides: TGTGCCAGCAATCTAGCGGGAACACCCGAGCAGTACTTC.

Many counts were recorded for this clonotype. This chain uses TRBV20-1 with TRBJ1-2, with D tentatively TRBD1 (6 bases). This CDR3 contains 13 residues. Germline lookup yields CDR1 DFQATT and CDR2 SNEGSKA (reference sequence). V dropped 7 bases and J dropped 4 bases, with 16 bases sitting between them. The CDR3 DNA sequence: TGCAGTGGCGAAGGGGGGCGCGCCTATGGCTACACCTTC. It is translated as CSGEGGRAYGYTF.

This clonotype was counted at least ten times. The chain links TRBV20-1 to TRBJ2-1, with D possibly being TRBD1 or TRBD2 (5 bases each). The CDR3 has 14 amino acids. Germline V gene data show CDR1 as DFQATT and CDR2 as SNEGSKA (reference sequence). V was cut by 5 bases and J by 4 bases, with 15 bases left in between. Here the CDR3 reads CSAVRSGHYNEQFF. The CDR3 region has the DNA TGCAGTGCTGTCAGAAGCGGACATTACAATGAGCAGTTCTTC.

The rearrangement links TRBV7-2 to TRBJ1-1; D perhaps matches TRBD1 (5 bases). The V end lost 0 bases, the J end lost 4 bases, and 9 bases lay between the germline ends. This CDR3 comprises 14 residues. The germline CDR1 and CDR2 sequences are SGHTA and FQGNSA. The CDR3 spells CASSLAPGTTEAFF. CDR3 coding DNA: TGTGCCAGCAGCTTAGCGCCAGGGACCACTGAAGCTTTCTTT.

This clonotype was detected many times. This rearrangement joins TRBV20-1 to TRBJ2-5; tentative D call: TRBD1 (5 bases). This CDR3 contains 13 residues. The germline V gene has CDR1 DFQATT and CDR2 SNEGSKA (reference sequence). Trimming left V 5 bases short and J 5 bases short, with 15 bases between. The CDR3 bases are TGCAGTGCTCGCGCGACAGTGGGGGAGACCCAGTACTTC. This sequence encodes CSARATVGETQYF.